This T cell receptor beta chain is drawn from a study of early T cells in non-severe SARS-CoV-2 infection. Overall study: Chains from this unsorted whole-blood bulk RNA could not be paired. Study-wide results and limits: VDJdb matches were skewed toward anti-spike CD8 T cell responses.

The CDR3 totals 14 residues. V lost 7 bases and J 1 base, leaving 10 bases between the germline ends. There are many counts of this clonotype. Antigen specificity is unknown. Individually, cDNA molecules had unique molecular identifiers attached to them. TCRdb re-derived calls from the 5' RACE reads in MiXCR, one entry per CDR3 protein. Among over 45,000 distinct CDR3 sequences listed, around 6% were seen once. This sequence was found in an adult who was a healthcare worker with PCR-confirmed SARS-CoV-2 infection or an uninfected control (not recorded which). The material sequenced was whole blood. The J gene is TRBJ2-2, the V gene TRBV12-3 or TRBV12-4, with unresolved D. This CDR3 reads CASTRARNTGELFF. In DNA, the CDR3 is TGTGCCAGCACCCGGGCTAGGAACACCGGGGAGCTGTTTTTT.